Sequencing of this TCR beta chain was carried out in a study of PD-1 and CTLA-4 blockade in melanoma. Sequencing used immunoSEQ multiplex PCR; TCRdb keeps in-frame clones, though not all of them. The data show about 16,000 clones, 70% to 80% seen once. The CDR3 is 15 amino acids. Trimming pared 3 bases from V and 2 bases from J, leaving 12 bases between. CDR1 MNHNS and CDR2 SASEGT come from the germline V gene. This specimen was CD8+ T cells from peripheral blood, taken from a patient given anti-PD-1 treatment. The genes are TRBV6-1 and TRBJ2-3; D gene ambiguous. The TCR was taken from a human donor with melanoma. CDR3 protein: CASSDGWQNTDTQYF. In DNA, the CDR3 is TGTGCCAGCAGTGACGGGTGGCAGAACACAGATACGCAGTATTTT.